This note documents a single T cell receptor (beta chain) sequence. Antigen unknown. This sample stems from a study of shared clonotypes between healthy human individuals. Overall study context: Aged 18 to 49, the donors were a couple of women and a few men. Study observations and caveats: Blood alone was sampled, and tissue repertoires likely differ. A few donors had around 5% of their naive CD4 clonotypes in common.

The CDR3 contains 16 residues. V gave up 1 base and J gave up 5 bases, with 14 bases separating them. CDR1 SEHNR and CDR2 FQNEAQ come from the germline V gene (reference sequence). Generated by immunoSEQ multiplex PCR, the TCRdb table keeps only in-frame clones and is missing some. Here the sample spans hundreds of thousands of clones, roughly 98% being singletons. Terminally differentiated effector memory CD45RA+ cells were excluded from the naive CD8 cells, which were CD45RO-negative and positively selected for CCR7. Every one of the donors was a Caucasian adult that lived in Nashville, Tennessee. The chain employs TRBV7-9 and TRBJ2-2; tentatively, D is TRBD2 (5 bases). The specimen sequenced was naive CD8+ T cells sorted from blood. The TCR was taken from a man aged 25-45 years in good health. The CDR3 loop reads CASSLVAFRGTGELFF. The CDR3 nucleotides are TGTGCCAGCAGCTTAGTTGCCTTTCGGGGTACCGGGGAGCTGTTTTTT. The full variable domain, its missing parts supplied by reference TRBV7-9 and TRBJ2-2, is DTGVSQNPRHKITKRGQNVTFRCDPISEHNRLYWYRQTLGQGPEFLTYFQNEAQLEKSRLLSDRFSAERPKGSFSTLEIQRTEQGDSAMYLCASSLVAFRGTGELFFGEGSRLTVL.